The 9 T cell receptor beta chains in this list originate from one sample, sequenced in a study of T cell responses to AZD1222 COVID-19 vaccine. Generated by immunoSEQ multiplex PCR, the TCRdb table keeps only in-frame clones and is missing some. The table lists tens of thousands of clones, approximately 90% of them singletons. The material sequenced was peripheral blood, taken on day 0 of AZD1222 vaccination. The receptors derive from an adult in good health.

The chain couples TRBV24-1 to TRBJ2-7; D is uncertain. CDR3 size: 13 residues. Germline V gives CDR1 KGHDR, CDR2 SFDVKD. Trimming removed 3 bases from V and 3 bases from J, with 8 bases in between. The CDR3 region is CATSDATSYEQYF. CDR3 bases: TGTGCCACCAGTGATGCGACAAGCTACGAGCAGTACTTC.

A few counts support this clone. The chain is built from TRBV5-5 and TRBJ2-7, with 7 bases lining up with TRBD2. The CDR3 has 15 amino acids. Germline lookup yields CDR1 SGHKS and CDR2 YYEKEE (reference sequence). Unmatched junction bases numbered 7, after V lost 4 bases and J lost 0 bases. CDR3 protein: CASSGGDFASYEQYF. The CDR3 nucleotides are TGTGCCAGCAGCGGGGGGGACTTTGCCTCCTACGAGCAGTACTTC.

This chain's CDR3 is CASRTGGNGYTF. Written as DNA, the CDR3 is TGTGCCAGCAGGACGGGGGGCAATGGCTACACCTTC. This chain connects TRBV6-5 to TRBJ1-2, with D maybe TRBD1 (6 bases). Trimming pared 6 bases from V and 6 bases from J, leaving 11 bases between. Germline-derived CDR1 and CDR2 are MNHEY and SVGAGI. This CDR3 is built from 12 residues.

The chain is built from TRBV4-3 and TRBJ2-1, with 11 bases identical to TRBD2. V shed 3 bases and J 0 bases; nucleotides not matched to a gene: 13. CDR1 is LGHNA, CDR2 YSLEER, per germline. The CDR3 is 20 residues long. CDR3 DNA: TGCGCCAGCAGCCAGAGATCGGGACTAGCGGCATATAGCTCCTACAATGAGCAGTTCTTC. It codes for CASSQRSGLAAYSSYNEQFF.

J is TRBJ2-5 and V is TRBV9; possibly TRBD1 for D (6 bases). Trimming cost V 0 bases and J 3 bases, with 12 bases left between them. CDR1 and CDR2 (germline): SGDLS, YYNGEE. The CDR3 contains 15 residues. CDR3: CASSVGGLGEETQYF. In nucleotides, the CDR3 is TGTGCCAGCAGCGTAGGGGGGCTCGGCGAAGAGACCCAGTACTTC.

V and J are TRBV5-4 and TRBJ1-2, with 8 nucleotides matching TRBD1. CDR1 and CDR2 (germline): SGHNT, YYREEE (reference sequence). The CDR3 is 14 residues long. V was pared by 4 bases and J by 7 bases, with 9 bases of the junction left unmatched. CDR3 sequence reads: CASSALQGALGYTF. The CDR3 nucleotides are TGTGCCAGCAGCGCCCTCCAGGGGGCGCTTGGCTACACCTTC.

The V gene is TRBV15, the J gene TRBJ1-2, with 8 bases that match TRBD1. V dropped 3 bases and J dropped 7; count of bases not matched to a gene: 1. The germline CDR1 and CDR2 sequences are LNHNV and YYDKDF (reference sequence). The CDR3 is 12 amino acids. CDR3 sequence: CATSRDRVGYTF. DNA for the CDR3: TGTGCCACCAGCAGGGACAGGGTTGGCTACACCTTC.

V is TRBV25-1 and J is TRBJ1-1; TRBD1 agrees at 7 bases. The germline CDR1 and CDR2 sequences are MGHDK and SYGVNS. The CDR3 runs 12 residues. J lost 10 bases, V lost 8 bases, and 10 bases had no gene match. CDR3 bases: TGTGCCAGCTCAGGGGGACAAGGAGGAGCTTTCTTT. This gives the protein CASSGGQGGAFF.

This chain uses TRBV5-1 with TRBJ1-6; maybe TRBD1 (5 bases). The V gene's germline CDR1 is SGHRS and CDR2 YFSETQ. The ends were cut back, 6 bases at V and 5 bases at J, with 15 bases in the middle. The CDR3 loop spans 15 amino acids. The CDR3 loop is CASTDTTPDNSPLHF. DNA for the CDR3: TGCGCCAGCACGGACACCACTCCAGATAATTCACCCCTCCACTTT.